Listed below are T cell receptor beta chains from one sample, sequenced in a study of TIL therapy for anti-PD-1-resistant metastatic lung cancer. TCRdb's table, derived via immunoSEQ multiplex PCR, lists solely in-frame clones and lacks some. The repertoire holds more than 55,000 clones, with 81% as singletons. Sample: blood, taken at baseline. The receptors were gathered from a person aged 25 to 80 with non-small cell lung cancer. Both conserved end residues are part of each CDR3. The order of the fields is CDR3 protein, CDR3 DNA, D gene, J gene, clone size, V gene. The D gene is left open where the match is weak. Rows may omit the clone size; those that give it use once, few, many or a size class.

cdr3_aa: CASPVRSSYNEQFF
cdr3_nt: TGTGCCAGCCCAGTTCGGAGCTCCTACAATGAGCAGTTCTTC
d_call: .
j_call: TRBJ2-1
clone_size: .
v_call: TRBV5-8

cdr3_aa: CAISATQGEAFF
cdr3_nt: TGTGCCATCAGCGCGACCCAGGGGGAAGCTTTCTTT
d_call: .
j_call: TRBJ1-1
clone_size: .
v_call: TRBV10-3

cdr3_aa: CASSLAPGEGPGELFF
cdr3_nt: TGTGCCAGCAGCTTAGCCCCGGGGGAAGGACCCGGGGAGCTGTTTTTT
d_call: .
j_call: TRBJ2-2
clone_size: .
v_call: TRBV7-2

cdr3_aa: CASSYSGQRANYGYTF
cdr3_nt: TGTGCCAGCAGTTACTCAGGACAGAGAGCTAACTATGGCTACACCTTC
d_call: .
j_call: TRBJ1-2
clone_size: once
v_call: TRBV6-5

cdr3_aa: CAIKGPSGVQETQYF
cdr3_nt: TGTGCCATCAAGGGTCCTAGCGGGGTCCAAGAGACCCAGTACTTC
d_call: TRBD2
j_call: TRBJ2-5
clone_size: .
v_call: TRBV10-3

cdr3_aa: CASSFEGQPQHF
cdr3_nt: TGCGCCAGCAGCTTCGAGGGACAGCCCCAGCATTTT
d_call: .
j_call: TRBJ1-5
clone_size: few
v_call: TRBV5-1

cdr3_aa: CASSEGGNQPQHF
cdr3_nt: TGTGCCAGCTCCGAAGGGGGGAATCAGCCCCAGCATTTT
d_call: .
j_call: TRBJ1-5
clone_size: .
v_call: TRBV27

cdr3_aa: CASRAGTEQFF
cdr3_nt: TGTGCCAGCAGGGCCGGGACAGAGCAGTTCTTC
d_call: .
j_call: TRBJ2-1
clone_size: once
v_call: TRBV6-5

cdr3_aa: CASSFRPAYEQYF
cdr3_nt: TGTGCCAGCAGCTTTAGGCCGGCCTACGAGCAGTACTTC
d_call: .
j_call: TRBJ2-7
clone_size: few
v_call: TRBV7-7

cdr3_aa: CASSRSGNTGELFF
cdr3_nt: TGTGCCAGCAGTCGGAGCGGCAACACCGGGGAGCTGTTTTTT
d_call: .
j_call: TRBJ2-2
clone_size: .
v_call: TRBV11-3

cdr3_aa: CASSLTSVVGNEQFF
cdr3_nt: TGTGCCAGCAGTTTGACTAGCGTGGTGGGCAATGAGCAGTTCTTC
d_call: TRBD2
j_call: TRBJ2-1
clone_size: few
v_call: TRBV28

cdr3_aa: CASSLDGPRLARNTGELFF
cdr3_nt: TGTGCCAGCAGCTTGGATGGGCCCCGACTAGCGAGGAACACCGGGGAGCTGTTTTTT
d_call: TRBD2
j_call: TRBJ2-2
clone_size: .
v_call: TRBV7-9

cdr3_aa: CATSRGGVYRDQETQYF
cdr3_nt: TGTGCCACCAGCAGGGGGGGGGTCTACAGGGACCAAGAGACCCAGTACTTC
d_call: .
j_call: TRBJ2-5
clone_size: .
v_call: TRBV15

cdr3_aa: CASSPGLAGAEQFF
cdr3_nt: TGTGCCAGCAGCCCCGGACTAGCGGGAGCCGAGCAGTTCTTC
d_call: TRBD2
j_call: TRBJ2-1
clone_size: .
v_call: TRBV5-4

cdr3_aa: CASIGGRYEQYF
cdr3_nt: TGTGCCAGCATCGGCGGGAGGTACGAGCAGTACTTC
d_call: TRBD2
j_call: TRBJ2-7
clone_size: few
v_call: TRBV28

cdr3_aa: CASRPSGGEDTQYF
cdr3_nt: TGTGCCAGCAGACCCAGCGGGGGGGAAGATACGCAGTATTTT
d_call: TRBD2
j_call: TRBJ2-3
clone_size: .
v_call: TRBV28

cdr3_aa: CASSLTTGGEKLFF
cdr3_nt: TGTGCCAGCAGCTTGACGACAGGGGGGGAAAAACTGTTTTTT
d_call: TRBD1
j_call: TRBJ1-4
clone_size: .
v_call: TRBV5-5

cdr3_aa: CSGSSGTYNEQFF
cdr3_nt: TGCAGCGGATCCAGCGGGACCTACAATGAGCAGTTCTTC
d_call: TRBD2
j_call: TRBJ2-1
clone_size: .
v_call: TRBV29-1

cdr3_aa: CASKGGFSGTEAFF
cdr3_nt: TGTGCCAGTAAAGGGGGGTTCTCGGGCACTGAAGCTTTCTTT
d_call: .
j_call: TRBJ1-1
clone_size: .
v_call: TRBV19

cdr3_aa: CASSSAGNRGTEQFF
cdr3_nt: TGTGCCAGCAGTTCCGCCGGGAACAGGGGCACTGAGCAGTTCTTC
d_call: TRBD1
j_call: TRBJ2-1
clone_size: .
v_call: TRBV27

cdr3_aa: CASTVGQGAVDTQYF
cdr3_nt: TGTGCCAGCACAGTAGGACAGGGGGCAGTAGATACGCAGTATTTT
d_call: TRBD1
j_call: TRBJ2-3
clone_size: .
v_call: TRBV6-4

cdr3_aa: CASSQTGANVLTF
cdr3_nt: TGTGCCAGCAGCCAAACTGGGGCCAACGTCCTGACTTTC
d_call: .
j_call: TRBJ2-6
clone_size: .
v_call: TRBV7-9

cdr3_aa: CASSPLKGATGGELFF
cdr3_nt: TGCGCCAGCAGCCCTCTTAAAGGGGCCACAGGGGGGGAGCTGTTTTTT
d_call: .
j_call: TRBJ2-2
clone_size: once
v_call: TRBV4-1

cdr3_aa: CAWRQQLSSGNTIYF
cdr3_nt: TGTGCCTGGAGGCAGCAGCTAAGCTCTGGAAACACCATATATTTT
d_call: .
j_call: TRBJ1-3
clone_size: few
v_call: TRBV30

cdr3_aa: CASSFGGWTNYGYTF
cdr3_nt: TGTGCCAGCAGTTTCGGGGGGTGGACTAACTATGGCTACACCTTC
d_call: .
j_call: TRBJ1-2
clone_size: .
v_call: TRBV28

cdr3_aa: CAISLEPVGGYTF
cdr3_nt: TGTGCCATCAGCCTCGAGCCTGTGGGAGGCTACACCTTC
d_call: .
j_call: TRBJ1-2
clone_size: once
v_call: TRBV10-3

cdr3_aa: CASRGAGLSYNSPLHF
cdr3_nt: TGTGCCAGCCGGGGCGCCGGACTCTCCTATAATTCACCCCTCCACTTT
d_call: .
j_call: TRBJ1-6
clone_size: .
v_call: TRBV27

cdr3_aa: CAISESRTGGTEQYF
cdr3_nt: TGTGCCATCAGTGAGTCGCGGACAGGGGGGACCGAGCAGTACTTC
d_call: TRBD1
j_call: TRBJ2-7
clone_size: .
v_call: TRBV10-3

cdr3_aa: CASSPLELAGGNEQFF
cdr3_nt: TGTGCCAGCAGCCCCCTTGAACTAGCGGGAGGGAATGAGCAGTTCTTC
d_call: .
j_call: TRBJ2-1
clone_size: .
v_call: TRBV21-1

cdr3_aa: CASSLFKEAFF
cdr3_nt: TGTGCCAGCAGTTTATTCAAGGAAGCTTTCTTT
d_call: .
j_call: TRBJ1-1
clone_size: .
v_call: TRBV28

cdr3_aa: CASSQDLFRAGNTIYF
cdr3_nt: TGCGCCAGCAGCCAAGATCTCTTCAGGGCTGGAAACACCATATATTTT
d_call: .
j_call: TRBJ1-3
clone_size: .
v_call: TRBV4-1

cdr3_aa: CASSRGPTDTQYF
cdr3_nt: TGTGCCAGCAGCAGGGGACCTACAGATACGCAGTATTTT
d_call: .
j_call: TRBJ2-3
clone_size: .
v_call: TRBV5-4

cdr3_aa: CASKDPTGELFF
cdr3_nt: TGTGCCAGCAAGGACCCCACCGGGGAGCTGTTTTTT
d_call: .
j_call: TRBJ2-2
clone_size: .
v_call: TRBV28

cdr3_aa: CASSFSGTGSYEQYF
cdr3_nt: TGTGCCAGCAGCTTCTCCGGGACAGGATCGTACGAGCAGTACTTC
d_call: TRBD1
j_call: TRBJ2-7
clone_size: .
v_call: TRBV7-2

cdr3_aa: CASSSAFSYEQYF
cdr3_nt: TGTGCCAGCAGCTCGGCGTTTTCCTACGAGCAGTACTTC
d_call: .
j_call: TRBJ2-7
clone_size: .
v_call: TRBV11-3

cdr3_aa: CASSYGRSTRPSGNTIYF
cdr3_nt: TGTGCCAGCAGTTACGGTCGATCTACCAGACCCTCTGGAAACACCATATATTTT
d_call: .
j_call: TRBJ1-3
clone_size: few
v_call: TRBV6-2/TRBV6-3

cdr3_aa: CASSPGLAGYTGELFF
cdr3_nt: TGTGCCAGCTCACCTGGACTAGCGGGATACACCGGGGAGCTGTTTTTT
d_call: TRBD2
j_call: TRBJ2-2
clone_size: .
v_call: TRBV18

cdr3_aa: CASNPGGESPLHF
cdr3_nt: TGTGCCAGCAATCCCGGAGGGGAGTCACCCCTCCACTTT
d_call: .
j_call: TRBJ1-6
clone_size: .
v_call: TRBV28

cdr3_aa: CASTLRQTSGNADTQYF
cdr3_nt: TGTGCCAGCACCCTAAGGCAGACTAGCGGGAATGCAGATACGCAGTATTTT
d_call: TRBD2
j_call: TRBJ2-3
clone_size: .
v_call: TRBV27

cdr3_aa: CASSYLGGIWPQHF
cdr3_nt: TGTGCCAGCAGTTATCTGGGCGGTATATGGCCCCAGCATTTT
d_call: .
j_call: TRBJ1-5
clone_size: .
v_call: TRBV6-5

cdr3_aa: CASSGGAGGTQYF
cdr3_nt: TGTGCCAGCAGCGGAGGGGCGGGAGGGACGCAGTATTTT
d_call: TRBD2
j_call: TRBJ2-3
clone_size: .
v_call: TRBV9

cdr3_aa: CASSSGTSGSRGSYNEQFF
cdr3_nt: TGTGCCAGCAGCTCTGGGACTAGCGGGAGTCGAGGCTCCTACAATGAGCAGTTCTTC
d_call: TRBD2
j_call: TRBJ2-1
clone_size: .
v_call: TRBV7-3

cdr3_aa: CASNTGAYNEQFF
cdr3_nt: TGTGCCAGCAACACGGGAGCCTACAATGAGCAGTTCTTC
d_call: .
j_call: TRBJ2-1
clone_size: .
v_call: TRBV28

cdr3_aa: CASSYSIGGTAISSGANVLTF
cdr3_nt: TGTGCCAGCAGTTACTCGATTGGCGGGACAGCAATCAGCTCTGGGGCCAACGTCCTGACTTTC
d_call: .
j_call: TRBJ2-6
clone_size: .
v_call: TRBV6-2/TRBV6-3

cdr3_aa: CASSTTGGMLEQYF
cdr3_nt: TGTGCCAGCAGCACGACAGGGGGAATGCTCGAGCAGTACTTC
d_call: TRBD1
j_call: TRBJ2-7
clone_size: .
v_call: TRBV2

cdr3_aa: CASSGTVNTGELFF
cdr3_nt: TGTGCCAGCTCAGGGACCGTGAACACCGGGGAGCTGTTTTTT
d_call: .
j_call: TRBJ2-2
clone_size: .
v_call: TRBV18

cdr3_aa: CAISESAGSSYEQYF
cdr3_nt: TGTGCCATCAGTGAGTCGGCAGGAAGCTCCTACGAGCAGTACTTC
d_call: .
j_call: TRBJ2-7
clone_size: .
v_call: TRBV10-3

cdr3_aa: CASTTRYTEAFF
cdr3_nt: TGTGCCAGTACCACCCGGTACACTGAAGCTTTCTTT
d_call: .
j_call: TRBJ1-1
clone_size: .
v_call: TRBV19

cdr3_aa: CASSQDSREETQYF
cdr3_nt: TGTGCCAGCAGCCAAGATTCGAGGGAAGAGACCCAGTACTTC
d_call: .
j_call: TRBJ2-5
clone_size: .
v_call: TRBV3-1/TRBV3-2

cdr3_aa: CASSQVPRDFTTYNEQFF
cdr3_nt: TGCGCCAGCAGCCAAGTACCGCGGGACTTCACCACCTACAATGAGCAGTTCTTC
d_call: .
j_call: TRBJ2-1
clone_size: .
v_call: TRBV4-3

cdr3_aa: CASSYSGGRETQYF
cdr3_nt: TGTGCCAGCAGTTATTCTGGGGGTCGAGAGACCCAGTACTTC
d_call: .
j_call: TRBJ2-5
clone_size: .
v_call: TRBV6-5

cdr3_aa: CASSQGLRGMNTEAFF
cdr3_nt: TGTGCCAGTAGTCAGGGGCTCCGGGGTATGAACACTGAAGCTTTCTTT
d_call: .
j_call: TRBJ1-1
clone_size: .
v_call: TRBV19

cdr3_aa: CASSLSGQGIAKLFF
cdr3_nt: TGTGCCAGCAGTTTATCAGGACAGGGAATCGCAAAACTGTTTTTT
d_call: TRBD1
j_call: TRBJ1-4
clone_size: .
v_call: TRBV28

cdr3_aa: CASSQDVGAGQETQYF
cdr3_nt: TGTGCCAGCAGCCAAGATGTGGGGGCCGGCCAAGAGACCCAGTACTTC
d_call: .
j_call: TRBJ2-5
clone_size: .
v_call: TRBV4-2

cdr3_aa: CASSFNGDPYEQYF
cdr3_nt: TGTGCCAGCAGTTTTAACGGGGACCCCTACGAGCAGTACTTC
d_call: .
j_call: TRBJ2-7
clone_size: .
v_call: TRBV6-5

cdr3_aa: CASSRGVGPQETQYF
cdr3_nt: TGTGCCAGCTCCCGTGGGGTGGGCCCCCAAGAGACCCAGTACTTC
d_call: .
j_call: TRBJ2-5
clone_size: .
v_call: TRBV2

cdr3_aa: CASSFVDLGQYF
cdr3_nt: TGTGCCAGCAGCTTCGTTGATTTGGGGCAGTACTTC
d_call: .
j_call: TRBJ2-7
clone_size: .
v_call: TRBV7-2

cdr3_aa: CAWSAPGLVYEQYF
cdr3_nt: TGTGCCTGGAGTGCCCCGGGACTAGTTTACGAGCAGTACTTC
d_call: TRBD2
j_call: TRBJ2-7
clone_size: .
v_call: TRBV30

cdr3_aa: CASSDSKGDHEQYF
cdr3_nt: TGTGCCAGCAGTGACTCTAAGGGCGACCACGAGCAGTACTTC
d_call: .
j_call: TRBJ2-7
clone_size: .
v_call: TRBV6-4

cdr3_aa: CASSPTGRSSYNEQFF
cdr3_nt: TGCGCCAGCAGCCCAACCGGCCGGAGCTCCTACAATGAGCAGTTCTTC
d_call: .
j_call: TRBJ2-1
clone_size: .
v_call: TRBV5-1